Given below is one T cell receptor (beta chain) in context. Its antigen remains unknown. The data belong to a study of T cell repertoires in cytomegalovirus infection. As for the study in general: Both a matching HLA type and CMV infection were indicated by public TCR beta signatures.

The study's findings and limits: HLA-C-restricted CMV clonotypes gave the most frequent clonotype in two of eight donors. Totalled public TCR beta family frequency picked out people who carried CMV plus the relevant HLA.

TCRdb processed the reads anew with MiXCR; each CDR3 protein has one entry. The sample holds some 120,000 distinct CDR3 sequences, about 9.4% seen once. After removal of 0 bases from V and 7 bases from J, the junction contained 6 bases not matched to a gene. From germline, CDR1 is MNHEY and CDR2 SVGAGI. CDR3 length: 16 residues. The origin of this receptor is a human donor in good health (CMV status not recorded). Some clones in this sample may be carry-over from other donors' samples. The chain carries TRBV6-5 and TRBJ1-6; 7 nucleotides line up with TRBD1. Sequencing input: PBMCs, sequenced either directly or after in vitro stimulation (not recorded which). In nucleotides, the CDR3 is TGTGCCAGCAGTTACTCGAAAGGGACAGCCAATTCACCCCTCCACTTT. Its protein product is CASSYSKGTANSPLHF.